One and the same sample provided the 24 T cell receptor beta chains below, sequenced in a study of TIL therapy for anti-PD-1-resistant metastatic lung cancer. Stated time point: pre-treatment sample, taken before nivolumab and TIL therapy. This was the immunoSEQ v3 assay. Repertoires were generated with immunoSEQ multiplex PCR, while TCRdb's copy carries only in-frame clones and drops some. This table has 55,000 to 65,000 clones, roughly 69% appearing once. Sequenced here: blood, sampled at baseline. Receptor source: a person aged 25-85 years with non-small cell lung cancer.

The V gene is TRBV30, the J gene TRBJ1-2; TRBD1 matches 10 bases. CDR3 size: 14 residues. Per the germline V gene, CDR1 is GTSNPN and CDR2 is SVGIG (reference sequence). The J segment lost 4 bases and the V segment lost 3 bases, leaving 5 bases of the junction unmatched. CDR3 sequence reads: CAWSRDRGSYGYTF. The CDR3 nucleotides read TGTGCCTGGAGCCGGGACAGGGGATCCTATGGCTACACCTTC.

J is TRBJ2-3 and V is TRBV6-1; D is uncertain. The V end was cut by 3 bases, the J end by 1 base, with 8 bases between. The CDR3 spans 14 residues. Germline CDR1 MNHNS, CDR2 SASEGT. In DNA form, the CDR3 reads TGTGCCAGCAGTGAGAGGTCCCGCACAGATACGCAGTATTTT. Its translation: CASSERSRTDTQYF.

The chain is built from TRBV5-1 and TRBJ1-3; D unresolved. The V end lost 3 bases, the J end lost 0 bases, and 4 bases lay between the germline ends. The CDR3 sequence is 13 residues long. Germline V lookup: CDR1 SGHRS, CDR2 YFSETQ. CDR3 DNA: TGCGCCAGCAGCTGGGACTCTGGAAACACCATATATTTT. This encodes CASSWDSGNTIYF.

This chain joins TRBV11-3 and TRBJ2-7, with a tentative D call TRBD2 (5 bases). This CDR3 contains 13 residues. From germline, CDR1 is SGHNT and CDR2 YENEEA. Trimming removed 2 bases from V and 7 bases from J, with 12 bases in between. CDR3 nucleotide sequence: TGTGCCAGCAGCTTAAGAGGGATTAGGGAGCAGTACTTC. Translated: CASSLRGIREQYF.

This rearrangement joins TRBV15 to TRBJ2-1; 8 bases are shared with TRBD2. The V gene end was trimmed by 0 bases and the J gene end by 12 bases; junction bases not matched to a gene: 13. Germline V gene lookup returns CDR1 LNHNV and CDR2 YYDKDF (reference sequence). This CDR3 has 16 residues. The chain's CDR3 is CATSRDRPGLGFWQFF. In DNA form, the CDR3 reads TGTGCCACCAGCAGAGATAGACCGGGACTAGGATTCTGGCAGTTCTTC.

This clone is medium-sized in the sample. The same CDR3 can be traced to other DNA sequences in this sample. The gene calls are TRBV27 and TRBJ2-1, with no clear D. Per the germline V gene, CDR1 is MNHEY and CDR2 is SMNVEV (reference sequence). The V and J ends lost 1 base and 8 bases respectively, with 6 bases between them. CDR3 size: 12 residues. As DNA, the CDR3 is TGTGCCAGCAGTTTATTGGGCGATGAGCAGTTCTTC. Encoded protein: CASSLLGDEQFF.

The rearrangement links TRBV4-2 to TRBJ2-7, with TRBD2 matching 7 bases. V was pared by 1 base and J by 0 bases, with 9 bases of the junction left unmatched. Germline lookup yields CDR1 LGHNA and CDR2 YNFKEQ. CDR3 length: 17 amino acids. CDR3 bases: TGTGCCAGCAGCCAAGGAACTAGCGAACTCTTCTCCTACGAGCAGTACTTC. The encoded protein is CASSQGTSELFSYEQYF.

The rearrangement links TRBV9 to TRBJ1-1; D is unresolved. V dropped 6 bases and J dropped 0 bases, with 15 bases sitting between them. Per germline, CDR1 SGDLS and CDR2 YYNGEE. This CDR3 has 15 amino acids. For the CDR3, the DNA is TGTGCCAGCAAGCGTTTACCCAACATGAACACTGAAGCTTTCTTT. This codes for CASKRLPNMNTEAFF.

This clone was seen a few times. This sequence joins TRBV5-6 and TRBJ1-2; TRBD1 agrees at 7 bases. Trimming removed 4 bases from V and 4 bases from J; junction bases left unmatched: 4. The V gene's germline CDR1 is SGHDT and CDR2 YYEEEE. The length of the CDR3 is 13 residues. DNA for the CDR3: TGTGCCAGCAGCCTGGGACAGCTCTATGGCTACACCTTC. It translates to CASSLGQLYGYTF.

There are a few counts of this clone. V usage is TRBV2 and J usage is TRBJ1-6; 9 bases match TRBD1. After removal of 11 bases from V and 5 bases from J, the junction contained 10 bases not matched to a gene. Germline lookup yields CDR1 SNHLY and CDR2 FYNNEI. The CDR3 covers 15 residues. CDR3 protein: CAGLQGADDNSPLHF. DNA of the CDR3: TGTGCCGGACTACAGGGGGCGGATGATAATTCACCCCTCCACTTT.

V gene TRBV14 combines with J gene TRBJ2-3, with unresolved D. The ends were cut back, 0 bases at V and 7 bases at J, with 14 bases in the middle. The CDR3 covers 15 residues. CDR1 SGHDN and CDR2 FVKESK come from the germline V gene. CDR3 amino acids: CASSQENNGRYTQYF. CDR3 in DNA: TGTGCCAGCAGCCAAGAGAATAATGGACGGTATACGCAGTATTTT.

V usage is TRBV7-6 and J usage is TRBJ2-1; 12 nucleotides line up with TRBD2. V dropped 5 bases and J dropped 9; count of bases not matched to a gene: 8. The germline CDR1 and CDR2 sequences are SGHVS and FNYEAQ. This CDR3 is 15 amino acids long. The CDR3 DNA is TGTGCCAGCAGCGCCCCTAGCGGGAGGGGTAGTGAGCAGTTCTTC. Its translation: CASSAPSGRGSEQFF.

The rearrangement joins TRBV28 to TRBJ1-1; D uncertain. The CDR3 runs 13 residues. Germline V gives CDR1 MDHEN, CDR2 SYDVKM. V lost 4 bases to trimming and J lost 6 bases, with 12 bases between them. The CDR3 sequence is CASSSRLDAEAFF. The CDR3 DNA reads TGTGCCAGCAGTTCCCGACTGGACGCTGAAGCTTTCTTT.

The chain recombines TRBV29-1 with TRBJ1-2; D possibly corresponds to TRBD1 (5 bases). The CDR3 length is 13 residues. Looked up from germline, CDR1 is SQVTM and CDR2 is ANQGSEA. Trimming shortened V by 4 bases and J by 5 bases, and 14 bases separated the two germline ends. CDR3: CSVGVSWGYGYTF. DNA of the CDR3: TGCAGCGTTGGGGTGAGCTGGGGGTATGGCTACACCTTC.

V is TRBV5-1 and J is TRBJ2-3; 9 nucleotides line up with TRBD1. V gave up 3 bases and J gave up 2 bases; unmatched junction bases: 4. From germline, CDR1 is SGHRS and CDR2 YFSETQ. The CDR3 is 15 residues long. CDR3 sequence (DNA): TGCGCCAGCAGCTGGGACAGGGCCACCACAGATACGCAGTATTTT. As protein: CASSWDRATTDTQYF.

This clone was counted a few times. This chain links TRBV2 with TRBJ1-1, with unresolved D. The germline CDR1 and CDR2 sequences are SNHLY and FYNNEI. There are 12 residues in the CDR3. The V end lost 7 bases, the J end lost 4 bases, and 10 bases lay between the germline ends. The DNA for the CDR3 is TGTGCCAGCAATCCAGAGGGCACTGAAGCTTTCTTT. This sequence encodes CASNPEGTEAFF.

The CDR3 reads CASSYSTREDTQYF. The CDR3 bases are TGTGCCAGCAGTTACTCAACCCGGGAAGATACGCAGTATTTT. V gene TRBV6-6 combines with J gene TRBJ2-3; perhaps TRBD2 as D (5 bases). CDR1 MNHNY and CDR2 SVGAGI come from the germline V gene (reference sequence). V lost 0 bases and J 5 bases, leaving 9 bases between the germline ends. This CDR3 comprises 14 residues.

This clone has a handful of counts. The chain couples TRBV30 to TRBJ1-1; D might be TRBD1 (5 bases). This CDR3 spans 13 amino acids. V gave up 2 bases and J gave up 11 bases, with 18 bases separating them. CDR1 GTSNPN and CDR2 SVGIG come from the germline V gene (reference sequence). Here the CDR3 reads CAWSKSSEGSAFF. CDR3 in DNA: TGTGCCTGGAGTAAATCCTCGGAGGGGTCGGCTTTCTTT.

As for this clone: A junction boundary mismatches the germline segment, possibly from a read error. This chain uses TRBV7-7 with TRBJ2-5; D call uncertain. The germline CDR1 and CDR2 sequences are SSHAT and FNYEAQ (reference sequence). This CDR3 is built from 14 residues. The CDR3 bases are TGTGCTAGCAGCCTCGAGTACAGTCAAGAGGCCCAGTACTTC. Amino acid sequence: CASSLEYSQEAQYF.

This clone showed up just a few times. The genes are TRBV20-1 and TRBJ1-2; possibly TRBD1 for D (5 bases). The CDR3 is 11 amino acids. With 5 bases removed from V and 3 bases from J, the gap between germline ends came to 7 bases. Germline CDR1 reads DFQATT; CDR2 reads SNEGSKA (reference sequence). In DNA, the CDR3 is TGCAGTGCTCTCAGGGACTATGGCTACACCTTC. It specifies CSALRDYGYTF.

This chain joins TRBV5-4 and TRBJ2-7, with 7 bases matching TRBD1. CDR1 is SGHNT, CDR2 YYREEE, per germline (reference sequence). After removal of 4 bases from V and 3 bases from J, the junction contained 10 bases not matched to a gene. The CDR3 length is 15 residues. CDR3: CASSPTPGQNYEQYF. DNA for the CDR3: TGTGCCAGCAGCCCTACCCCGGGACAGAACTACGAGCAGTACTTC.

The J gene is TRBJ1-2, the V gene TRBV5-1; 10 bases map to TRBD1. There are 14 residues in the CDR3. Germline V lookup: CDR1 SGHRS, CDR2 YFSETQ. With 0 bases clipped from V and 12 bases from J, the junction kept 8 bases outside the gene matches. CDR3 loop: CASSLVATGGEDTF. The CDR3 region has the DNA TGCGCCAGCAGCTTGGTCGCGACAGGGGGCGAAGACACCTTC.

J is TRBJ2-1 and V is TRBV7-2, with 9 bases lining up with TRBD2. Germline trimming cut 4 bases from V and 6 bases from J; bases unmatched to any gene: 7. Germline V CDR1 and CDR2: SGHTA, FQGNSA. This CDR3 comprises 15 residues. In DNA form, the CDR3 reads TGTGCCAGCAGCTCAATAGCGGGAGTGGGCAATGAGCAGTTCTTC. Residues: CASSSIAGVGNEQFF.

V is TRBV11-2 and J is TRBJ2-5; a possible D gene is TRBD2 (6 bases). The CDR3 runs to 13 residues. V was shortened by 5 bases and J by 5 bases, with 12 bases between the two germline ends. Germline-derived CDR1 and CDR2 are SGHAT and FQNNGV. The CDR3 is CASSRDFLETQYF. CDR3 sequence (DNA): TGTGCCAGCAGCAGGGACTTCCTGGAGACCCAGTACTTC.